The rows below give T cell receptor beta chains drawn from one sample of a study of blood T cell repertoires in COVID-19. Repertoires were generated with immunoSEQ multiplex PCR, while TCRdb's copy carries only in-frame clones and drops some. The table records around 300,000 clones, around 87% of them present only once. Sequenced sample: peripheral blood. Receptor source: a man aged 50-59 years with active or convalescent COVID-19. The CDR3 runs from the conserved cysteine through the conserved F or W. D genes are given only for firm matches. The listing skips clone size in some rows; elsewhere it reads once, few, many or a size class.

D gene	V gene	J gene	clone size	CDR3 protein	CDR3 DNA
.	TRBV28	TRBJ1-3	.	CASSLRGTGNTIYF	TGTGCCAGCAGTTTACGGGGGACGGGAAACACCATATATTTT
.	TRBV7-3	TRBJ1-1	.	CASSLMPRDTEAFF	TGTGCCAGCAGCTTAATGCCAAGAGACACTGAAGCTTTCTTT
.	TRBV2	TRBJ1-1	once	CASSVFTEAFF	TGTGCCAGCAGTGTCTTCACTGAAGCTTTCTTT
.	TRBV7-9	TRBJ1-2	.	CASSSSGQGTNYGYTF	TGTGCCAGCAGCTCTAGCGGCCAGGGGACTAACTATGGCTACACCTTC
TRBD2	TRBV9	TRBJ2-1	.	CASSVAGLAGGEQFF	TGTGCCAGCAGCGTAGCCGGACTAGCGGGAGGTGAGCAGTTCTTC
.	TRBV4-3	TRBJ2-4	.	CASSQSHPAGLDIQYF	TGCGCCAGCAGCCAATCCCACCCTGCAGGCCTTGACATTCAGTACTTC
.	TRBV7-2	TRBJ2-2	.	CASSGRGSAGELFF	TGTGCCAGCTCGGGGCGGGGTTCGGCCGGGGAGCTGTTTTTT
.	TRBV4-3	TRBJ1-6	.	CASSTRASESNSPLHF	TGCGCCAGCAGCACCCGGGCTAGCGAGTCTAATTCACCCCTCCACTTT
.	TRBV21-1	TRBJ2-4	.	CASSLRRTSGAKNIQYF	TGTGCCAGCAGCCTTAGGCGTACTAGCGGAGCCAAAAACATTCAGTACTTC
.	TRBV4-1	TRBJ1-5	.	CASSQAPGKGYNQPQHF	TGCGCCAGCAGCCAAGCCCCAGGGAAGGGATACAATCAGCCCCAGCATTTT
TRBD1	TRBV2	TRBJ2-1	.	CASRLGQGSNEQFF	TGTGCCAGCCGTTTAGGACAGGGGTCCAATGAGCAGTTCTTC
.	TRBV20-1	TRBJ1-5	.	CSASGPGGVDDQPQHF	TGCAGTGCTAGTGGTCCAGGAGGGGTAGACGATCAGCCCCAGCATTTT
TRBD1	TRBV28	TRBJ2-7	.	CASIHGAPQGNYEQYF	TGTGCCAGCATCCACGGGGCCCCACAGGGGAACTACGAGCAGTACTTC
TRBD1	TRBV19	TRBJ1-1	.	CASTDRVVNTEAFF	TGTGCCAGTACGGACAGGGTCGTGAACACTGAAGCTTTCTTT
.	TRBV2	TRBJ2-7	.	CASSEDRENEQYF	TGTGCCAGCAGTGAAGACAGGGAGAACGAGCAGTACTTC
.	TRBV7-3	TRBJ1-5	once	CAAGDSNQPQHF	TGTGCCGCGGGAGATAGCAATCAGCCCCAGCATTTT
TRBD2	TRBV19	TRBJ2-7	.	CASSHFWTSVPYEQYF	TGTGCCAGTAGCCACTTTTGGACTAGCGTACCCTACGAGCAGTACTTC
TRBD2	TRBV18	TRBJ2-1	.	CASSSLAGAHLGNEQFF	TGTGCCAGCTCATCACTAGCGGGGGCCCACCTGGGGAATGAGCAGTTCTTC
TRBD1	TRBV28	TRBJ2-1	.	CATSGTGKGNEQFF	TGTGCCACATCCGGGACAGGTAAAGGGAATGAGCAGTTCTTC
TRBD2	TRBV11-3	TRBJ2-1	.	CASSPGTSGPYNEQFF	TGTGCCAGCAGCCCCGGGACTAGCGGCCCCTACAATGAGCAGTTCTTC
TRBD1	TRBV5-1	TRBJ1-5	.	CASSGGTVVNQPQHF	TGCGCCAGCAGCGGGGGGACAGTAGTCAATCAGCCCCAGCATTTT
.	TRBV28	TRBJ2-3	.	CASNSFTDTQYF	TGTGCCAGCAACTCCTTCACAGATACGCAGTATTTT
TRBD1	TRBV2	TRBJ1-6	.	CASSPGQGVSPLHF	TGTGCCAGCAGCCCCGGACAGGGGGTCTCACCCCTCCACTTT
.	TRBV28	TRBJ1-6	.	CASSLWAEPGNSPLHF	TGTGCCAGCAGTTTATGGGCAGAACCTGGTAATTCACCCCTCCACTTT
.	TRBV28	TRBJ2-1	.	CASSLIGLFNEQFF	TGTGCCAGCAGTTTAATAGGACTGTTCAATGAGCAGTTCTTC
.	TRBV10-3	TRBJ1-1	.	CAISEWETRNTEAFF	TGTGCCATCAGTGAGTGGGAGACCCGGAACACTGAAGCTTTCTTT
TRBD1	TRBV28	TRBJ1-2	.	CASRRWGQTFSYGYTF	TGTGCCAGCAGGCGGTGGGGACAGACGTTTTCCTATGGCTACACCTTC
.	TRBV28	TRBJ1-2	.	CASSFPPDSGYTF	TGTGCCAGCAGTTTCCCACCTGACAGTGGCTACACCTTC
.	TRBV6-5	TRBJ1-5	.	CASGGASNQPQHF	TGTGCCAGCGGGGGCGCGAGCAATCAGCCCCAGCATTTT
.	TRBV24-1	TRBJ2-2	.	CATSDVTGELFF	TGTGCCACCAGTGACGTGACCGGGGAGCTGTTTTTT
.	TRBV5-1	TRBJ1-1	once	CASSLAGDQMNTEAFF	TGCGCCAGCAGCTTGGCAGGCGACCAAATGAACACTGAAGCTTTCTTT
TRBD2	TRBV5-4	TRBJ2-3	.	CASSSRRGGGVTDTQYF	TGTGCCAGCAGCTCCCGACGTGGCGGGGGGGTAACAGATACGCAGTATTTT
.	TRBV4-1	TRBJ2-7	.	CASSPSRGDQRGEQYF	TGCGCCAGCAGCCCATCGCGCGGGGACCAGAGGGGTGAGCAGTACTTC